This is a list of T cell receptor beta chains from one sample in a study of blood T cell repertoires in COVID-19. Profiled with immunoSEQ multiplex PCR; TCRdb holds only in-frame clones, not every one. The data hold roughly 140,000 clones, with roughly four fifths observed a single time. The sample comprised peripheral blood. The receptor set was obtained from a human donor with acute or convalescent COVID-19. The donor label of this sample is uncertain. The CDR3 runs from the conserved cysteine through the conserved F or W.

v_call	j_call	cdr3_aa
TRBV5-6	TRBJ1-6	CASSPRGAGVNSPLHF
TRBV10-1	TRBJ1-3	CASSESPGLGLGNTIYF
TRBV19	TRBJ1-1	CASSIDPDRMNTEAFF
TRBV5-6	TRBJ1-2	CASTFTGSDGYTF
TRBV30	TRBJ1-2	CAWSRYGTRDYGYTF
TRBV10-3	TRBJ2-2	CAISESTGNTGELFF
TRBV7-3	TRBJ2-2	CASSSERAVSSLFF
TRBV6-4	TRBJ2-6	CASSRTGTGANVLTF
TRBV4-2	TRBJ1-6	CASSQDSTGAYGNSPLHF
TRBV30	TRBJ1-1	CAWSQLGNTEAFF
TRBV2	TRBJ2-1	CASRGQSNSYNEQFF
TRBV13	TRBJ1-6	CASSSGQPNSPLHF
TRBV4-1	TRBJ1-5	CASSQGTVGQPQHF
TRBV6-2/TRBV6-3	TRBJ2-5	CASSPTGRGVPETQYF
TRBV10-2	TRBJ1-5	CASSAVARNQPQHF
TRBV7-6	TRBJ2-2	CASSSPGVDGELFF
TRBV9	TRBJ2-1	CASSPGTSGGHEQFF
TRBV6-5	TRBJ1-2	CASSYRGASGYTF
TRBV5-4	TRBJ2-5	CATDRGRQETQYF
TRBV6-2/TRBV6-3	TRBJ2-5	CASSYVGQVGETQYF
TRBV6-5	TRBJ2-1	CASSFSTGGDEQFF
TRBV7-3	TRBJ2-3	CASSFSTGGRTDTQYF
TRBV11-2	TRBJ2-7	CASSSQAYEQYF
TRBV27	TRBJ2-4	CASSPRGGRIIQYF
TRBV30	TRBJ2-7	CAWSTGQGDEQYF
TRBV30	TRBJ1-2	CAWMSGTGGYTF
TRBV4-1	TRBJ1-5	CASSQDHGERAGQPQHF
TRBV7-9	TRBJ2-1	CASSSTRRGLGYNEQFF
TRBV19	TRBJ1-2	CASKDRGIGYGYTF
TRBV5-1	TRBJ1-1	CASSLGGGAETEAFF
TRBV6-1	TRBJ2-7	CASSEGGGPSDEQYF
TRBV7-8	TRBJ2-3	CASSSNTDTQYF
TRBV7-9	TRBJ1-2	CASSLYRDHYGYTF
TRBV7-2	TRBJ1-1	CASSFGRMNTEAFF
TRBV3-1/TRBV3-2	TRBJ2-6	CASSFRDSRRVLTF
TRBV30	TRBJ2-4	CAWSPQGVSKNIQYF
TRBV9	TRBJ1-1	CASSVGGEEAFF
TRBV11-2	TRBJ1-1	CASSLDIETEAFF
TRBV7-8	TRBJ2-2	CASSPAAGAGGELFF
TRBV6-1	TRBJ1-1	CASSEYEGLNTEAFF